This TCR beta chain was retrieved from a study of response to subunit inactivated influenza vaccine. In this sample, this clonotype turned up a few times. Its antigen is currently unknown. Study-wide results and limits: T cells newly recruited by each seasonal influenza vaccination are few, the authors suggested.

Trimming took 8 bases from V and 0 from J, leaving 14 bases between them. The CDR3 is made up of 15 amino acids. CDR1 is MNHNS, CDR2 SASEGT, per germline. One entry per CDR3 protein results from TCRdb running MiXCR on the RT-PCR reads. Among a few hundred thousand distinct CDR3 sequences listed, 20% to 25% were seen once. The rearrangement links TRBV6-1 to TRBJ1-3; D unclear. The sequences come from PBMCs from blood, collected less than 22 months after vaccination. The sequence was collected from a man aged 50 to 69 who received an inactivated influenza vaccine. The CDR3 nucleotides read TGTGCCAGCGGAAAAGTCGCTGACTCTGGAAACACCATATATTTT. Translating gives CASGKVADSGNTIYF.